The 20 T cell receptor beta chains below all came from one sample that was sequenced in a study of read filtering for tumor transcriptome and immune sequencing. The library was built from about 400 ng RNA with molecular barcoded adaptors for alpha/delta and beta/gamma chains. TCRdb re-called the reads through MiXCR, storing one row per CDR3 protein. The sample shows some 130,000 distinct CDR3 sequences, about an eighth of them seen only once. Sequencing was carried out using a population of CD138-negative cells sorted from bone marrow. The receptors derive from a donor at least 40 years old with multiple myeloma.

This clonotype was observed a few times. The chain has TRBV29-1 and TRBJ1-5, with D perhaps matching TRBD1 (6 bases). V was trimmed by 4 bases and J by 4 bases, leaving 8 bases between them. The CDR3 has 12 amino acids. The V gene's germline CDR1 is SQVTM and CDR2 ANQGSEA. The CDR3 spells CSVGDKNQPQHF. For the CDR3, the DNA is TGCAGCGTTGGGGACAAAAATCAGCCCCAGCATTTT.

This clonotype was counted many times. The CDR3 DNA reads as TGCAGTGCTAGTGAGACAGGGCCCGGGGAGCTGTTTTTT. It yields the protein CSASETGPGELFF. This chain links TRBV20-1 with TRBJ2-2, with TRBD1 matching 7 bases. The CDR3 totals 13 residues. Germline V gives CDR1 DFQATT, CDR2 SNEGSKA (reference sequence). Trimming at V came to 3 bases and at J to 6 bases, leaving 4 bases not matched to a gene.

This clonotype was counted ten times or more. The V and J genes are TRBV28 and TRBJ1-1, with a weak D call TRBD1 (5 bases). Germline assignment: CDR1 MDHEN and CDR2 SYDVKM. This CDR3 has 12 residues. V was trimmed by 5 bases and J by 7 bases, leaving 11 bases between them. DNA of the CDR3: TGTGCCAGCAGTGCAGGGAAGCTTGAAGCTTTCTTT. Encoded protein: CASSAGKLEAFF.

This clonotype was observed many times. This chain links TRBV27 with TRBJ2-2; D unclear. Trimming shortened V by 7 bases and J by 6 bases, and 18 bases separated the two germline ends. CDR1 is MNHEY, CDR2 SMNVEV, per germline (reference sequence). CDR3 size: 15 residues. The CDR3 spells CASKEVPERPGELFF. DNA for the CDR3: TGTGCCAGCAAAGAAGTTCCCGAACGTCCCGGGGAGCTGTTTTTT.

This clonotype showed up many times. The chain links TRBV6-2 or TRBV6-3 to TRBJ2-7; weak D call: TRBD1 (6 bases). CDR1 is MNHEY, CDR2 SVGEGT, per germline. Trimming shortened V by 7 bases and J by 2 bases, and 6 bases separated the two germline ends. This CDR3 comprises 11 residues. As DNA, the CDR3 is TGTGCCAGCACAGGGGCCTACGAGCAGTACTTC. Amino acid sequence: CASTGAYEQYF.

At least ten counts were recorded for this clonotype. Here the CDR3 DNA reads TGCAGCTTCAAGAGCGGGAGTCGAAATACGCAGTATTTT. It translates to CSFKSGSRNTQYF. V usage is TRBV29-1 and J usage is TRBJ2-3, with 8 bases that match TRBD2. Germline V gene lookup returns CDR1 SQVTM and CDR2 ANQGSEA. Trimming at V came to 8 bases and at J to 7 bases, leaving 11 bases not matched to a gene. The CDR3 sequence is 13 residues long.

With regard to this clonotype: A much larger clone sits a single nucleotide away, making a read error possible. The rearrangement joins TRBV2 to TRBJ1-1, with D unclear. Looked up from germline, CDR1 is SNHLY and CDR2 is FYNNEI. The CDR3 consists of 12 residues. CDR3 in amino acids: CASSEGLSEAFF. CDR3 DNA: TGTGCCAGCAGCGAAGGACTGAGCGAAGCTTTCTTT.

This clonotype was seen repeatedly, ten times or more. The CDR3 DNA follows: TGTGCCAAACCCGGGACAGCATATGGCTACACCTTC. Translated: CAKPGTAYGYTF. This chain uses TRBV7-9 with TRBJ1-2, with 7 bases identical to TRBD1. After removal of 10 bases from V and 5 bases from J, the junction contained 7 bases not matched to a gene. The CDR3 contains 12 residues. Germline V gene lookup returns CDR1 SEHNR and CDR2 FQNEAQ (reference sequence).

This clonotype was detected ten times or more. V usage is TRBV5-1 and J usage is TRBJ2-2, with D uncertain. The CDR3 is 14 residues long. Trimming removed 0 bases from V and 2 bases from J, with 5 bases in between. Germline CDR1 SGHRS, CDR2 YFSETQ. Written as DNA, the CDR3 is TGCGCCAGCAGCTTGGGCACCAACACCGGGGAGCTGTTTTTT. Translating gives CASSLGTNTGELFF. Drawing the rest from reference TRBV5-1 and TRBJ2-2, the complete variable domain is KAGVTQTPRYLIKTRGQQVTLSCSPISGHRSVSWYQQTPGQGLQFLFEYFSETQRNKGNFPGRFSGRQFSNSRSEMNVSTLELGDSALYLCASSLGTNTGELFFGEGSRLTVL.

There are many counts of this clonotype. The rearrangement uses TRBV10-2 and TRBJ2-5; 10 bases are a match to TRBD1. The V and J ends lost 6 bases and 5 bases, in that order; junction bases with no gene match: 9. Germline CDR1 WSHSY, CDR2 SAAADI. The CDR3 covers 15 residues. DNA for the CDR3: TGCGCCAGCAGGACCCAGACAGGGGGCGCCGAGACCCAGTACTTC. Encoded protein: CASRTQTGGAETQYF.

This clonotype was observed at least ten times. J is TRBJ1-1 and V is TRBV9; the D gene is possibly TRBD1 (5 bases). Between the trimmed V and J ends, which lost 0 bases and 4 bases, there was a span of 10 bases. The CDR3 is 14 residues long. Germline loops: CDR1 SGDLS, CDR2 YYNGEE. Here the CDR3 DNA reads TGTGCCAGCAGCGTAGGGGGGGAGGTCACTGAAGCTTTCTTT. This codes for CASSVGGEVTEAFF.

About this clonotype: Its ends do not fully match the called genes, so a read error is possible. CDR3 bases: TGTGCCAGCAGCCTAGGACTAACCGGGGAGCCGTTTTTT. Protein sequence: CASSLGLTGEPFF. The chain is built from TRBV5-5 and TRBJ2-2, with D maybe TRBD2 (6 bases). The CDR3 has 13 amino acids. Germline V gene sequence: CDR1 SGHKS, CDR2 YYEKEE (reference sequence).

Regarding this clonotype: This clone may be a read error of a much larger clone one base away. V and J are TRBV20-1 and TRBJ2-3; 12 bases align to TRBD2. Germline V gives CDR1 DFQATT, CDR2 SNEGSKA (reference sequence). This CDR3 is built from 15 residues. The CDR3 bases are TGCAGTGCCCCAGGACTAGCGGGATTGGGAGATACGCTGTATTTT. This sequence encodes CSAPGLAGLGDTLYF.

This clonotype was picked up many times. The CDR3 region is CASRDTSGSFNEQFF. The CDR3 nucleotides are TGCGCCAGCAGGGACACTAGCGGGAGCTTCAATGAGCAGTTCTTC. The chain recombines TRBV4-1 with TRBJ2-1; 11 bases agree with TRBD2. Looked up from germline, CDR1 is MGHRA and CDR2 is YSYEKL. The CDR3 has 15 amino acids. V lost 6 bases and J lost 6; bases outside the gene matches: 7.

In its sample, this clonotype was seen many times. This chain links TRBV3-1 with TRBJ1-1, with D unclear. The germline CDR1 and CDR2 sequences are LGHDT and YNNKEL (reference sequence). This CDR3 has 16 residues. Trimming took 5 bases from V and 2 from J, leaving 18 bases between them. CDR3 residues: CASSGDIPRFNTEAFF. CDR3 bases: TGTGCCAGCAGCGGAGACATTCCGCGGTTTAACACTGAAGCTTTCTTT.

In its sample, this clonotype was seen a few times. V is TRBV7-2 and J is TRBJ2-3; 7 nucleotides align to TRBD1. Germline V lookup: CDR1 SGHTA, CDR2 FQGNSA. V was pared by 5 bases and J by 8 bases, with 10 bases of the junction left unmatched. This CDR3 contains 14 residues. The CDR3 here is CASSRTGPVVTQYF. The CDR3 DNA sequence: TGTGCCAGCAGCCGGACAGGCCCCGTTGTTACGCAGTATTTT.

This clonotype was seen many times. The chain couples TRBV29-1 to TRBJ1-2; 8 positions agree with TRBD1. This CDR3 is built from 12 residues. Germline V gene data show CDR1 as SQVTM and CDR2 as ANQGSEA. The ends lost 7 bases at V and 5 bases at J; junction bases unmatched: 6. The CDR3 is CSAKDRAYGYTF. The CDR3 nucleotides read TGCAGCGCCAAGGACAGGGCATATGGCTACACCTTC.

This clonotype turned up a few times. The genes are TRBV21-1 and TRBJ2-3; the tabulated D call, TRBD1, remains unverified against the DNA. TRBV21-1 is described as a pseudogene. The CDR3 contains 15 residues. CDR3 nucleotide sequence: TGTGCCAGCAACGGCGACCGGGCAAGCACAGATACGCAGTATTTT. Protein product: CASNGDRASTDTQYF.

This clonotype was recorded many times. This chain joins TRBV10-3 and TRBJ2-5, with D unclear. This CDR3 region has 12 residues. With 3 bases removed from V and 1 base from J, the gap between germline ends came to 3 bases. Germline lookup yields CDR1 ENHRY and CDR2 SYGVKD. The CDR3 DNA reads as TGTGCCATCAGTGAACTCCAAGAGACCCAGTACTTC. Its protein product is CAISELQETQYF.

In this sample, this clonotype turned up many times. The chain links TRBV20-1 to TRBJ2-1; perhaps TRBD2 as D (5 bases). CDR3 length: 13 residues. Trimming took 3 bases from V and 4 from J, leaving 10 bases between them. From germline, CDR1 is DFQATT and CDR2 SNEGSKA (reference sequence). Here the CDR3 DNA reads TGCAGTGCTAGCGGGGTTAGATACAATGAGCAGTTCTTC. Amino acid sequence: CSASGVRYNEQFF.